The clone carrying this T cell receptor beta chain showed up just a few times. Its target is not known. The sample is drawn from a study of blood T cells in healthy people across ages. The second PCR ran roughly 7 to 12 cycles with a sample-barcoded 5' primer and J-beta primers. From the 5' RACE reads, TCRdb called clonotypes with MiXCR, one entry per CDR3 protein. The table lists under 2 million distinct CDR3 sequences, roughly 32% of them singletons. Study-wide results and limits: Across the age range, TCR beta diversity per million T cells fell in a roughly linear way.

Specimen: blood. The TCR comes from a woman aged 25 to 39 in good health.

DNA of the CDR3: TGTGCCAGCAGGTCGAATCCCACTAGCGTTAGCACAGATACGCAGTATTTT. Translating it yields CASRSNPTSVSTDTQYF. This chain links TRBV3-1 with TRBJ2-3; 7 bases line up with TRBD2. The V gene end was trimmed by 6 bases and the J gene end by 0 bases; junction bases not matched to a gene: 12. CDR3 length: 17 residues. The germline CDR1 and CDR2 sequences are LGHDT and YNNKEL (reference sequence).